The sequence of this T cell receptor beta chain was determined in a study of CD8 T cells in Susac syndrome. Negative isolation yielded CD8+ and CD4+ T cells; FACS enriched TEMRA cells. An input of roughly 0.5 to 1 ug of RNA was subjected to reverse transcription using random hexamers. TCRdb reprocessed the immunoSEQ multiplex PCR reads via MiXCR and lists one record per CDR3 protein. The top ten clones hold approximately 0.1% of a sample with about 240,000 distinct CDR3 sequences, 90% to 97% of them seen once. The ends were cut back, 1 base at V and 5 bases at J, with 4 bases in the middle. Germline CDR1 and CDR2: GTSNPN and SVGIG (reference sequence). CDR3 length: 11 amino acids.

The J gene is TRBJ2-3, the V gene TRBV30; D is undetermined. The sample was CD4+ T cells from PBMCs. This receptor was identified in a human donor with Susac syndrome. The CDR3 DNA reads TGTGCCTGGAGTGCGCGAGATACGCAGTATTTT. Protein: CAWSARDTQYF. Full variable domain (rest looked up from reference TRBV30 and TRBJ2-3): SQTIHQWPATLVQPVGSPLSLECTVEGTSNPNLYWYRQAAGRGLQLLFYSVGIGQISSEVPQNLSASRPQDRQFILSSKKLLLSDSGFYLCAWSARDTQYFGPGTRLTVL.